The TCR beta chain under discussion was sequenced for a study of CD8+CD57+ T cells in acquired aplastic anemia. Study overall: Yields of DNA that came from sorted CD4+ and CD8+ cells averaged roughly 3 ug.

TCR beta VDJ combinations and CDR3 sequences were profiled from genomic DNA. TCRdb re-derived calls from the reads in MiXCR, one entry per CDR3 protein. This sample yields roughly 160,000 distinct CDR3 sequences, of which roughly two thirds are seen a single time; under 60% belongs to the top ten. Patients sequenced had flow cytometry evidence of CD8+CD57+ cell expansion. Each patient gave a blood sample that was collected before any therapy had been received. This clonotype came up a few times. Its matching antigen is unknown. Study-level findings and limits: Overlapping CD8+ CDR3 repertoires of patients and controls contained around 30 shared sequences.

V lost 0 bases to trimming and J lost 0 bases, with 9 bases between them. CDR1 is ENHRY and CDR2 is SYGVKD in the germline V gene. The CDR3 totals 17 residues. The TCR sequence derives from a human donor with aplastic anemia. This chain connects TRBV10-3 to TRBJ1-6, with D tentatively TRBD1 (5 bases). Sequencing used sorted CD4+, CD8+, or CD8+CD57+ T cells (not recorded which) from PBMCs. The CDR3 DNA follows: TGTGCCATCAGTGAGTCGAGGGGTGGCTCCTATAATTCACCCCTCCACTTT. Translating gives CAISESRGGSYNSPLHF.